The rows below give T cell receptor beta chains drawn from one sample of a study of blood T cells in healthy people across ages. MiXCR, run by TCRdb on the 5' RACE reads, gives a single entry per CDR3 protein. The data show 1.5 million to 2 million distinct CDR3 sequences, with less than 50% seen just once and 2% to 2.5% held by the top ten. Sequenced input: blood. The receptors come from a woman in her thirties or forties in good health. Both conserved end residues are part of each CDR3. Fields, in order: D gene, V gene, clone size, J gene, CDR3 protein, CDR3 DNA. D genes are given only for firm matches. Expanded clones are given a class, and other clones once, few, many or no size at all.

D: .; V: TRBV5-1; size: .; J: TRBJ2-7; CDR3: CASSNPTANEQYF; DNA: TGCGCCAGCAGCAACCCTACAGCTAATGAGCAGTACTTC
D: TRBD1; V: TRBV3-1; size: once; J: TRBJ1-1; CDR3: CASSHGQGGMNTEAFF; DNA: TGTGCCAGCAGCCATGGACAGGGCGGCATGAACACTGAAGCTTTCTTT
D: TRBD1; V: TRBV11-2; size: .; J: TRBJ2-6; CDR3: CASSVLTGDLGAGANVLTF; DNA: TGTGCCAGCAGCGTCCTAACAGGGGATCTAGGTGCCGGGGCCAACGTCCTGACTTTC
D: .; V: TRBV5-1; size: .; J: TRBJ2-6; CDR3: CASSPGMGGANVLTF; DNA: TGCGCCAGCAGCCCCGGGATGGGTGGGGCCAACGTCCTGACTTTC
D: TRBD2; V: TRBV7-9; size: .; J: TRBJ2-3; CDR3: CASSVGTTSTQYF; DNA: TGTGCCAGCAGCGTAGGGACTACTAGTACGCAGTATTTT
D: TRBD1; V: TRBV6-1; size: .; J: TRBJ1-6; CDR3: CASSKVQQGANSPLHF; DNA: TGTGCCAGCAGTAAAGTACAACAGGGGGCGAACTCACCCCTCCACTTT
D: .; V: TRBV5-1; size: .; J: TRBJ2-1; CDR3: CASSHIPDSNNEQFF; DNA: TGCGCCAGCAGCCACATTCCGGACAGCAACAATGAGCAGTTCTTC
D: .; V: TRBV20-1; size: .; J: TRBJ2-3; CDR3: CSTISVPSTDTQYF; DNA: TGCAGTACTATCTCAGTCCCCAGCACAGATACGCAGTATTTT
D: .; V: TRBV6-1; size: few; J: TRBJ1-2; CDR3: CASSRDPYYGYTF; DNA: TGTGCCAGCAGCCGGGACCCCTACTATGGCTACACCTTC
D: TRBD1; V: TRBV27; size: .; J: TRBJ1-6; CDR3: CASSGQGFNSPLHF; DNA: TGTGCCAGCAGTGGACAGGGATTTAATTCACCCCTCCACTTT
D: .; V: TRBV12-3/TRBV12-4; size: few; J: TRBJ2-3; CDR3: CASSLGGSGRDTQYF; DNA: TGTGCCAGCAGTTTAGGGGGGTCGGGTAGGGATACGCAGTATTTT
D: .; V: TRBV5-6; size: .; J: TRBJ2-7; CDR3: CASSSPTVDYEQYF; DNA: TGTGCCAGCAGCTCCCCGACAGTGGACTACGAGCAGTACTTC
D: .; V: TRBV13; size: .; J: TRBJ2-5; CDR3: CASSLGSLAGVETQYF; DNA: TGTGCCAGCAGCTTAGGTTCCTTGGCAGGGGTTGAGACCCAGTACTTC
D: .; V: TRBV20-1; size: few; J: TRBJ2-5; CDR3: CSAPPGGAETQYF; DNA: TGCAGTGCTCCCCCTGGGGGGGCAGAGACCCAGTACTTC
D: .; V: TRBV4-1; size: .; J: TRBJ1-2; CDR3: CASSQDRSSLVYGYTF; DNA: TGCGCCAGCAGCCAAGATCGCAGTTCCCTTGTCTATGGCTACACCTTC
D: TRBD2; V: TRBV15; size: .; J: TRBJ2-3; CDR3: CATSSGGALVDTQYF; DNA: TGTGCCACCAGCAGCGGGGGGGCTTTGGTAGATACGCAGTATTTT
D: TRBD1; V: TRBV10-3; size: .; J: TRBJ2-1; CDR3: CAISKLLEDRGWGEQFF; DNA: TGTGCCATCAGTAAGCTCCTCGAGGACAGGGGTTGGGGTGAGCAGTTCTTC
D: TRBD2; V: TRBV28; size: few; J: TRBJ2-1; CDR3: CASTLAGYNEQFF; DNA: TGTGCCAGCACCCTAGCGGGATACAATGAGCAGTTCTTC
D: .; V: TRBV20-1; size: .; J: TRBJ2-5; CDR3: CSAVRGTGRETQYF; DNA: TGCAGTGCCGTACGGGGTACTGGGAGGGAGACCCAGTACTTC
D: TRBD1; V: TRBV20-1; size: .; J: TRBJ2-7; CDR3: CSARSGTGIYEQYF; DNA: TGCAGTGCTAGAAGCGGGACAGGGATCTACGAGCAGTACTTC
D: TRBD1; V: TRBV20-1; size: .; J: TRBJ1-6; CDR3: CSAGGQDHSPLHF; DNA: TGCAGTGCAGGAGGACAGGACCATTCACCCCTCCACTTT
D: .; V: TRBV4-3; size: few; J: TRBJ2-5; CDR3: CASSQQGYQETQYF; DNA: TGCGCCAGCAGCCAACAGGGGTACCAAGAGACCCAGTACTTC
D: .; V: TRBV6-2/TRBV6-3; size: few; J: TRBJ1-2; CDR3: CASSFAVYGYTF; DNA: TGTGCCAGCAGTTTTGCCGTCTATGGCTACACCTTC
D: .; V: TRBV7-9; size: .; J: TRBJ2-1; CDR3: CASSFAVHNEQFF; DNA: TGTGCCAGCAGCTTCGCAGTCCACAATGAGCAGTTCTTC
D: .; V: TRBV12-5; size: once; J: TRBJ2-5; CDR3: CASGSSSYNEQYF; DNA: TGTGCTAGTGGTTCCTCCTCCTACAATGAGCAGTACTTC
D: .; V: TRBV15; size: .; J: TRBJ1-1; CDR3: CATSRPGAGKNTEAFF; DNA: TGTGCCACCAGCAGACCAGGTGCCGGGAAGAACACTGAAGCTTTCTTT
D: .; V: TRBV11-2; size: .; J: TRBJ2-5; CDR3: CASSQEFRGSETQYF; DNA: TGTGCCAGCAGCCAGGAGTTCCGGGGCAGTGAGACCCAGTACTTC
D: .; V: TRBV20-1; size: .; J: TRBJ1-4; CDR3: CSARVQSNEKLFF; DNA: TGCAGTGCTAGAGTCCAGTCTAATGAAAAACTGTTTTTT
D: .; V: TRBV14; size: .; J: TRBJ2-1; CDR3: CASSQERGAISNEQFF; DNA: TGTGCCAGCAGCCAAGAGAGAGGGGCCATAAGCAATGAGCAGTTCTTC
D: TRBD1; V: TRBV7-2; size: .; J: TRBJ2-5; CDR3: CASSLRPGQGAAETQYF; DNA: TGTGCCAGCAGCTTACGCCCGGGACAGGGGGCCGCGGAGACCCAGTACTTC
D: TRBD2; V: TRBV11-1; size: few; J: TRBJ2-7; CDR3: CASGGTSGPYEQYF; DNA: TGTGCCAGCGGGGGGACTAGCGGCCCCTACGAGCAGTACTTC
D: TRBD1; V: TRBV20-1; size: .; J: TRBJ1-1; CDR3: CSASHPTGVGTEAFF; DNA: TGCAGTGCTTCTCACCCGACAGGGGTGGGGACTGAAGCTTTCTTT
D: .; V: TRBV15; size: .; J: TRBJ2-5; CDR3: CATGPPYNEQYF; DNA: TGTGCCACTGGTCCCCCCTACAATGAGCAGTACTTC
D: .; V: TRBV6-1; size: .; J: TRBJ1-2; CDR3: CASSEAGFWSANYGYTF; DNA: TGTGCCAGCAGTGAAGCTGGGTTTTGGTCGGCTAACTATGGCTACACCTTC
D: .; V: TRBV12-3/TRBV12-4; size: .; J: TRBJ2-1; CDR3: CASRPGVDNEQFF; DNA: TGTGCCAGCAGACCCGGCGTAGACAATGAGCAGTTCTTC
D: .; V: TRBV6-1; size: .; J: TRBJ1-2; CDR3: CASRPSATATYGYTF; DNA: TGTGCCAGCAGACCTAGCGCGACAGCGACCTATGGCTACACCTTC
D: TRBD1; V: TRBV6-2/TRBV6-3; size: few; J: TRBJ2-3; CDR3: CASSPLEGAADTQYF; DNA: TGTGCCAGCAGCCCCCTCGAGGGGGCCGCGGATACGCAGTATTTT
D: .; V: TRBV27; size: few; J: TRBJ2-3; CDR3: CASSQHGDTQYF; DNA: TGTGCCAGCAGTCAACATGGCGATACGCAGTATTTT
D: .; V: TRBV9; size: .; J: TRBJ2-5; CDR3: CASSVGPSAVSETQYF; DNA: TGTGCCAGCAGCGTAGGACCCAGCGCGGTGTCCGAGACCCAGTACTTC
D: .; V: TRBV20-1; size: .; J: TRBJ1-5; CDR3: CSASRGVHQPQHF; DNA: TGCAGTGCTTCAAGAGGGGTCCATCAGCCCCAGCATTTT
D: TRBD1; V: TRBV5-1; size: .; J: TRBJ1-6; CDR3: CASSLAGQGAKGHNSPLHF; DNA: TGCGCCAGCAGCTTGGCGGGACAGGGGGCTAAAGGCCACAATTCACCCCTCCACTTT
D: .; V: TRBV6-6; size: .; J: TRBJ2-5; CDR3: CASTLAETQYF; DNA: TGTGCCAGCACCCTAGCCGAGACCCAGTACTTC
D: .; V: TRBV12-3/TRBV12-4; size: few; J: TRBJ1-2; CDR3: CASSQDSGGYGYTF; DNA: TGTGCCAGCAGTCAGGACAGCGGGGGTTATGGCTACACCTTC
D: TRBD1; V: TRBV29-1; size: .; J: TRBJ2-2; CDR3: CSVALTGGALSTGELFF; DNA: TGCAGCGTTGCTTTGACAGGGGGCGCCTTAAGCACCGGGGAGCTGTTTTTT
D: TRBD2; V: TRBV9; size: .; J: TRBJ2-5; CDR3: CASSSIAGVVETQYF; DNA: TGTGCCAGCAGCAGCATAGCGGGAGTCGTAGAGACCCAGTACTTC